This TCR beta chain derives from a study of tumor-infiltrating lymphocytes in primary liver carcinoma. Study details: Resection treated the patients' primary liver carcinoma.

Production of TCR beta cDNA used about 500 ng total RNA together with a constant-region primer. Nested multiplex PCR, run for three rounds with slightly modified ARM-PCR, yielded TCR beta libraries. Each CDR3 protein gets one entry after TCRdb re-called the multiplex PCR reads with MiXCR. Of 310,000 or so distinct CDR3 sequences in the sample, almost 60% were seen once. Unsorted whole blood supplied the RNA, and germline DNA was extracted too. In regard to this clonotype: Its target is not known.

Points from the study as a whole: Tumor-adjacent and tumor-blood pairs shared less of their repertoires than tumor region pairs shared. Samples were bulk unsorted, so CD4+ and CD8+ repertoires were not compared.

The source material was peripheral blood. This clonotype was sampled from a woman aged 25 to 39 with primary liver carcinoma and hepatitis B virus infection.

The CDR3: CANREGQGSTDTQYF. Written as DNA, the CDR3 is TGTGCCAACAGAGAAGGACAGGGGAGCACAGATACGCAGTATTTT. The chain uses TRBV7-9 and TRBJ2-3, with 9 bases fitting TRBD1. Trimming removed 10 bases from V and 0 bases from J; junction bases left unmatched: 8. This CDR3 has 15 residues. From germline, CDR1 is SEHNR and CDR2 FQNEAQ (reference sequence).